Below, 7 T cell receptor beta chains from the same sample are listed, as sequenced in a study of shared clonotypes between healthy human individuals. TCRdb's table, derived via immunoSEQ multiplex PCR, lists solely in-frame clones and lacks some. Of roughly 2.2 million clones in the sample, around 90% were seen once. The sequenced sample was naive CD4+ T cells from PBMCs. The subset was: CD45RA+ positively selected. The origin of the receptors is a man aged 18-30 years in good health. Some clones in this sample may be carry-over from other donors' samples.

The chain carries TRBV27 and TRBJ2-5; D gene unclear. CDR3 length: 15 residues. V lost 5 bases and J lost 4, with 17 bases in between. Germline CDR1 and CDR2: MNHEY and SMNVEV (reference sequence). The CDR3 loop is CASSADWVLRETQYF. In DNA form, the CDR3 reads TGTGCCAGCAGTGCCGATTGGGTTCTAAGAGAGACCCAGTACTTC.

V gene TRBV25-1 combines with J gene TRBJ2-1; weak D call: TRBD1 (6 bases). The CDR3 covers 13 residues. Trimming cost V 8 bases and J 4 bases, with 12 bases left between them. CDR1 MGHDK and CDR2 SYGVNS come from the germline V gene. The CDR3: CASARDTYNEQFF. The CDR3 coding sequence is TGTGCCAGCGCCCGGGACACTTACAATGAGCAGTTCTTC.

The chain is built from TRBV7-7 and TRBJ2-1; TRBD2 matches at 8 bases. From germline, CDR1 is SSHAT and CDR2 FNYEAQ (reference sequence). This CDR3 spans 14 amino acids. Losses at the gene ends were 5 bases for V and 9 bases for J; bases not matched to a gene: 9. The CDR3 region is CASSPGSGSGEQFF. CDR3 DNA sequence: TGTGCCAGCAGCCCTGGGAGCGGGAGCGGTGAGCAGTTCTTC.

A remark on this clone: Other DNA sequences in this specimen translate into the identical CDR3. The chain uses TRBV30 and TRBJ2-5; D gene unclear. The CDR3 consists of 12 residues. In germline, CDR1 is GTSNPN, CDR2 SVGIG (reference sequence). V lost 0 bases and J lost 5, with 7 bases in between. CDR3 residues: CAWSVIAETQYF. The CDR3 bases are TGTGCCTGGAGTGTAATTGCGGAGACCCAGTACTTC.

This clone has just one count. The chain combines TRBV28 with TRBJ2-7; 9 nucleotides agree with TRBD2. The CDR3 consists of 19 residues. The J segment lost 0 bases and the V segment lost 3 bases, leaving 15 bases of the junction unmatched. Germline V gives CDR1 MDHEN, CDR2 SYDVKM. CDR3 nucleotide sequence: TGTGCCAGCAGTTTCGTACAGGGTTTAGCGGGAGTAAGCTCCTACGAGCAGTACTTC. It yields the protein CASSFVQGLAGVSSYEQYF.

The CDR3 nucleotides read TGTGCCAGCAGCTTACACGGGACAGGGGACTACGAGCAGTACTTC. Translating gives CASSLHGTGDYEQYF. The chain couples TRBV28 to TRBJ2-7; TRBD1 matches 10 bases. Germline V CDR1 and CDR2: MDHEN, SYDVKM. V was clipped by 6 bases and J by 3 bases; unmatched bases: 8. The CDR3 contains 15 residues.

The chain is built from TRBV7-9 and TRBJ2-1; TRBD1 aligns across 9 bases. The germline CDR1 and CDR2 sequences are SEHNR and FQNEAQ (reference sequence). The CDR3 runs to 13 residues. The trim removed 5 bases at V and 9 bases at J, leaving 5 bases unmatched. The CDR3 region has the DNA TGTGCCAGCAGCCGGACAGGGGCGGGTGAGCAGTTCTTC. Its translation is CASSRTGAGEQFF.